This T cell receptor beta chain was profiled in a study of T cells in tumors after PD-1 blockade. Study summary: Patients had no prior checkpoint blockade, systemic immunosuppressants, or anti-cancer therapy within 4 weeks.

The assay was immunoSEQ multiplex PCR, and TCRdb's table has in-frame clones only and misses some. The sample carries about 20,000 clones, around 78% recorded once. This CDR3 is 13 amino acids long. Germline V gene lookup returns CDR1 MNHEY and CDR2 SVGAGI. V dropped 6 bases and J dropped 1 base, with 9 bases sitting between them. The genes are TRBV6-5 and TRBJ1-1; the D gene is possibly TRBD1 (5 bases). Sequences were derived from PBMCs, sampled before anti-PD-1 treatment. The clonotype comes from a human donor with basal cell carcinoma. CDR3 sequence (DNA): TGTGCCAGCAGCCTGACAGAGAACACTGAAGCTTTCTTT. It is translated as CASSLTENTEAFF.